This T cell receptor beta chain was captured by sequencing in a study of blood T cells in healthy people across ages. Study findings and constraints: Estimates of total diversity, which came from one million sequenced T cells, were considered to be underestimates. The CMV status of each donor remained undetermined, and this could have confounded shifts in expanded clonotypes.

The CDR3 consists of 20 residues. The germline CDR1 and CDR2 sequences are MNHEY and SMNVEV (reference sequence). J lost 1 base, V lost 3 bases, and 13 bases had no gene match. With a J-beta primer mix and a sample-barcoded 5' primer, a second PCR ran about 6 to 11 cycles. MiXCR was run by TCRdb on the 5' RACE reads, yielding one entry per CDR3 protein. The sample carries some 1.6 million distinct CDR3 sequences, 34% recorded once. About this clonotype itself: Antigen specificity is unknown.

Sequenced input: blood. The V gene is TRBV27, the J gene TRBJ2-2, with 11 positions matching TRBD1. The sequence was collected from a woman aged 25-40 years in good health. The CDR3 sequence is CASSLDRGRLGKRNTGELFF. CDR3 nucleotides: TGTGCCAGCAGTTTGGACAGGGGGCGCCTTGGGAAGCGGAACACCGGGGAGCTGTTTTTT.